This paragraph covers one T cell receptor beta chain sequence. The CDR3 runs to 13 residues. V shed 0 bases, J shed 7 bases, and the junction held 4 bases outside the gene matches. Germline V gene lookup returns CDR1 GTSNPN and CDR2 SVGIG (reference sequence). The data originate from a study of blood T cell repertoires in COVID-19. Clones were sequenced by immunoSEQ multiplex PCR, and TCRdb holds only the in-frame ones, with some missing. This sample has some 400,000 clones; more than 75% occur once, and the top ten carry more than 9%. This sequence was found in a woman aged 25 to 39 with COVID-19, enrolled during active disease. The chain couples TRBV30 to TRBJ2-7; 9 nucleotides align to TRBD1. The sample comprised peripheral blood. The CDR3 spells CAWSVQGAREQYF. The CDR3 coding sequence is TGTGCCTGGAGTGTACAGGGGGCACGGGAGCAGTACTTC.